These 25 T cell receptor beta chains were sequenced from one sample in a study of TIL therapy for anti-PD-1-resistant metastatic lung cancer (dated by TCRdb to 2020 to 2023). The sample's time point label is to be understood as: pre-treatment sample, taken before nivolumab and TIL therapy. TCR beta CDR3 regions were amplified from genomic DNA by bias-controlled multiplex PCR with the immunoSEQ v3 hsTCRB kit. TCRdb holds this immuneACCESS table with in-frame rearrangements only. Some clones are missing; in checked studies, unresolved V genes explain under half, and the rest has no known cause. The sample table lists 54,000 or so clones, more than 60% of them with a count of one. The top ten clonotypes cover 1.5% to 2% of the sample. The material was blood, obtained at baseline. Receptors originate from a person between 25 and 80 years old with non-small cell lung cancer.

The gene calls are TRBV30 and TRBJ1-4, with D perhaps matching TRBD1 (6 bases). The germline gives CDR1 GTSNPN, CDR2 SVGIG (reference sequence). V was trimmed by 5 bases and J by 6 bases, leaving 10 bases between them. This CDR3 spans 12 amino acids. The CDR3 protein is CAWGQTDEKLFF. The CDR3 coding sequence is TGTGCCTGGGGACAGACAGATGAAAAACTGTTTTTT.

V gene TRBV30 combines with J gene TRBJ1-5; 9 bases match TRBD1. After removal of 2 bases from V and 6 bases from J, the junction contained 5 bases not matched to a gene. Germline V gene sequence: CDR1 GTSNPN, CDR2 SVGIG (reference sequence). This CDR3 is 14 amino acids long. CDR3 nucleotides: TGTGCCTGGAGTCCCGGGACAGGGAGTCAGCCCCAGCATTTT. It is translated as CAWSPGTGSQPQHF.

The chain is built from TRBV27 and TRBJ2-7; a possible D gene is TRBD2 (7 bases). Trimming removed 6 bases from V and 3 bases from J, with 21 bases in between. The CDR3 has 16 residues. CDR1 is MNHEY and CDR2 is SMNVEV in the germline V gene (reference sequence). The CDR3 region is CASRPPTGGLLYEQYF. DNA for the CDR3: TGTGCCAGCAGACCTCCCACGGGGGGCCTTCTCTACGAGCAGTACTTC.

V gene TRBV27 combines with J gene TRBJ1-1; possible D gene TRBD1, 5 bases. The CDR3 runs 16 residues. Germline lookup yields CDR1 MNHEY and CDR2 SMNVEV (reference sequence). V gave up 4 bases and J gave up 2 bases, with 17 bases separating them. Here the CDR3 reads CASSSLFSQGNTEAFF. The CDR3 DNA follows: TGTGCCAGCAGTTCCTTGTTCAGTCAGGGAAACACTGAAGCTTTCTTT.

The CDR3 nucleotides read TGTGCCAGCAGCTTAGAGGCCCCCTCCCCGCAGTTCTTC. Encoded protein: CASSLEAPSPQFF. J is TRBJ2-1 and V is TRBV11-3; D is undetermined. The germline V gene has CDR1 SGHNT and CDR2 YENEEA. Trimming took 0 bases from V and 12 from J, leaving 12 bases between them. This CDR3 is 13 amino acids long.

The CDR3 loop reads CASSYSPGDTQYF. The CDR3 DNA follows: TGTGCCAGCAGTTACTCCCCGGGAGATACGCAGTATTTT. This chain joins TRBV6-5 and TRBJ2-3, with no clear D. Germline CDR1 MNHEY, CDR2 SVGAGI. Trimming left V 0 bases short and J 5 bases short, with 6 bases between. This CDR3 spans 13 amino acids.

The genes are TRBV4-2 and TRBJ1-4; 8 bases agree with TRBD1. The V and J ends lost 0 bases and 4 bases, in that order; junction bases with no gene match: 1. The CDR3 spans 15 residues. CDR1 and CDR2 from the germline V gene are LGHNA and YNFKEQ. This CDR3 reads CASSQEGQGNEKLFF. The CDR3 DNA follows: TGTGCCAGCAGCCAAGAAGGACAGGGTAATGAAAAACTGTTTTTT.

This chain joins TRBV29-1 and TRBJ2-3; D is uncertain. V lost 3 bases and J 0 bases, leaving 13 bases between the germline ends. Germline CDR1 reads SQVTM; CDR2 reads ANQGSEA. This CDR3 has 15 residues. CDR3 residues: CSVDPTGPSTDTQYF. CDR3 sequence (DNA): TGCAGCGTTGACCCGACTGGACCAAGCACAGATACGCAGTATTTT.

The chain has TRBV7-9 and TRBJ2-1, with 8 bases matching TRBD1. CDR3 length: 16 amino acids. V lost 5 bases to trimming and J lost 0 bases; unmatched junction nucleotides: 6. Germline assignment: CDR1 SEHNR and CDR2 FQNEAQ (reference sequence). CDR3 amino acids: CASSNRDRSSYNEQFF. The CDR3 DNA is TGTGCCAGCAGCAACCGGGACAGGAGCTCCTACAATGAGCAGTTCTTC. Full variable domain (outside the CDR3, taken from reference TRBV7-9 and TRBJ2-1): DTGVSQNPRHKITKRGQNVTFRCDPISEHNRLYWYRQTLGQGPEFLTYFQNEAQLEKSRLLSDRFSAERPKGSFSTLEIQRTEQGDSAMYLCASSNRDRSSYNEQFFGPGTRLTVL.

DNA of the CDR3: TGTGCCAGCAGTAGACCTGGGGGGAATTCACCCCTCCACTTT. Translated, it gives CASSRPGGNSPLHF. This chain uses TRBV6-5 with TRBJ1-6; weak D call: TRBD1 (5 bases). Per germline, CDR1 MNHEY and CDR2 SVGAGI. CDR3 length: 14 residues. V gave up 5 bases and J gave up 7 bases, with 12 bases separating them.

This clone appeared once. The rearrangement joins TRBV6-4 to TRBJ2-2; possibly TRBD1 or TRBD2 for D (6 bases each). V was trimmed by 6 bases and J by 3 bases, leaving 11 bases between them. This CDR3 has 14 residues. Germline V gene data show CDR1 as MRHNA and CDR2 as SNTAGT. CDR3 in amino acids: CASRGGRDTGELFF. The CDR3 nucleotides are TGTGCCAGCAGAGGGGGGCGCGACACCGGGGAGCTGTTTTTT.

This clone was counted only a few times. The chain recombines TRBV25-1 with TRBJ1-5; TRBD1 is a possible D gene (5 bases). This CDR3 has 15 residues. V was clipped by 4 bases and J by 3 bases, with 13 bases between them. The germline gives CDR1 MGHDK, CDR2 SYGVNS. CDR3 in DNA: TGTGCCAGCAGTGTAGCAGGGCCCCCCAATCAGCCCCAGCATTTT. This encodes CASSVAGPPNQPQHF.

The CDR3 bases are TGCGCCAGCAGCCCGGGACAGGGTAGCAATCAGCCCCAGCATTTT. It translates to CASSPGQGSNQPQHF. The chain joins TRBV4-1 to TRBJ1-5; 9 nucleotides line up with TRBD1. Unmatched junction bases numbered 1, after V lost 4 bases and J lost 0 bases. The CDR3 length is 15 residues. Germline lookup yields CDR1 MGHRA and CDR2 YSYEKL.

This clone came up a few times. The chain combines TRBV5-1 with TRBJ2-7; the D gene is possibly TRBD2 (7 bases). Germline CDR1 is SGHRS and CDR2 is YFSETQ. Trimming cost V 3 bases and J 0 bases, with 19 bases left between them. The CDR3 runs 17 residues. CDR3 amino acids: CASSWGLLAPSSYEQYF. In DNA, the CDR3 is TGCGCCAGCAGCTGGGGGCTACTAGCGCCGAGCTCCTACGAGCAGTACTTC.

The genes are TRBV15 and TRBJ2-2; 11 bases align to TRBD2. Germline CDR1 is LNHNV and CDR2 is YYDKDF (reference sequence). V lost 1 base and J lost 8; bases outside the gene matches: 6. The length of the CDR3 is 16 residues. DNA of the CDR3: TGTGCCACCAGCAGAGTCCTAGCGGGAGGAACTGGGGAGCTGTTTTTT. Translating gives CATSRVLAGGTGELFF.

V gene TRBV7-2 combines with J gene TRBJ2-5; the match to TRBD1 covers 7 bases. The junction had 9 bases not matched to a gene; V was cut back by 3 bases and J by 5 bases. Per germline, CDR1 SGHTA and CDR2 FQGNSA. This CDR3 has 15 amino acids. The CDR3 bases are TGTGCCAGCAGCTTGAACTCAGGGGGATGGGAGACCCAGTACTTC. As protein: CASSLNSGGWETQYF.

As DNA, the CDR3 is TGCGCCAGCAGCAGGGACTTGCAAGAGACCCAGTACTTC. Amino acids: CASSRDLQETQYF. The rearrangement joins TRBV10-1 to TRBJ2-5; TRBD2 is a possible D gene (6 bases). Germline lookup yields CDR1 WNHNN and CDR2 SYGVQD (reference sequence). The CDR3 contains 13 residues. V was pared by 6 bases and J by 2 bases, with 10 bases between.

The gene calls are TRBV11-2 and TRBJ2-7, with 9 bases matching TRBD1. The germline CDR1 and CDR2 sequences are SGHAT and FQNNGV. Unmatched junction bases numbered 6, after V lost 1 base and J lost 2 bases. CDR3 length: 16 amino acids. The CDR3 coding sequence is TGTGCCAGCAGCTTAGGGGGGACAGGGCCCACCTACGAGCAGTACTTC. Its protein is CASSLGGTGPTYEQYF.

The genes are TRBV5-1 and TRBJ2-5, with 7 bases identical to TRBD1. This CDR3 is built from 14 residues. Germline assignment: CDR1 SGHRS and CDR2 YFSETQ. The J segment lost 1 base and the V segment lost 7 bases, leaving 7 bases of the junction unmatched. CDR3 nucleotide sequence: TGCGCCAGCGAAGAAACAGGGGTCCAAGAGACCCAGTACTTC. This sequence encodes CASEETGVQETQYF. The full variable domain, rest sourced from reference TRBV5-1 and TRBJ2-5, is KAGVTQTPRYLIKTRGQQVTLSCSPISGHRSVSWYQQTPGQGLQFLFEYFSETQRNKGNFPGRFSGRQFSNSRSEMNVSTLELGDSALYLCASEETGVQETQYFGPGTRLLVL.

V is TRBV7-8 and J is TRBJ2-6, with unresolved D. Germline V gives CDR1 SGHVS, CDR2 FQNEAQ. Trimming took 2 bases from V and 0 from J, leaving 11 bases between them. The CDR3 sequence is 17 residues long. The CDR3 is CASSLSPRSSGANVLTF. In nucleotides, the CDR3 is TGTGCCAGCAGCTTAAGCCCCCGTTCCTCTGGGGCCAACGTCCTGACTTTC.

CDR3 DNA sequence: TGTGCCAGCAGCTTTTCCCTGGGACAAAAACAGCCCCAGCATTTT. It codes for CASSFSLGQKQPQHF. The chain employs TRBV7-2 and TRBJ1-5, with TRBD1 as a possible D gene (6 bases). The V and J ends lost 3 bases and 7 bases respectively, with 16 bases between them. In germline, CDR1 is SGHTA, CDR2 FQGNSA. The CDR3 is 15 residues long.

This clone has more than one count but fewer than ten. V and J are TRBV10-2 and TRBJ2-2; D is perhaps TRBD2 (5 bases). The CDR3 covers 11 residues. Germline lookup yields CDR1 WSHSY and CDR2 SAAADI. The germline V and J ends were trimmed by 8 bases and 5 bases, with 6 bases remaining between them. CDR3 amino acids: CASRGTGELFF. CDR3 DNA: TGCGCCAGCCGGGGTACCGGGGAGCTGTTTTTT.

This clone was seen a few times. The chain combines TRBV29-1 with TRBJ1-2; 7 positions match TRBD1. This CDR3 has 14 amino acids. Germline V lookup: CDR1 SQVTM, CDR2 ANQGSEA. Trimming took 1 base from V and 0 from J; bases not matched to a gene: 2. This chain's CDR3 is CSVEGDSTNYGYTF. The CDR3 coding sequence is TGCAGCGTTGAAGGGGACAGCACTAACTATGGCTACACCTTC.

This rearrangement joins TRBV19 to TRBJ1-5; weak D call: TRBD1 (6 bases). Per the germline V gene, CDR1 is LNHDA and CDR2 is SQIVND (reference sequence). V gave up 10 bases and J gave up 2 bases, with 18 bases separating them. The CDR3 loop spans 15 amino acids. This CDR3 is CATRGTGWGNQPQHF. DNA of the CDR3: TGTGCCACTAGGGGAACAGGGTGGGGCAATCAGCCCCAGCATTTT.

The CDR3 sequence: CASVLFLAGDEQFF. Written as DNA, the CDR3 is TGTGCCAGCGTCTTATTCCTGGCCGGGGATGAGCAGTTCTTC. The gene calls are TRBV7-2 and TRBJ2-1; a weak D match, TRBD2 (5 bases). This CDR3 is built from 14 residues. Trimming took off 8 bases at V and 8 bases at J, with 19 bases between the two ends. From germline, CDR1 is SGHTA and CDR2 FQGNSA. Variable domain in full (rest from reference TRBV7-2 and TRBJ2-1): GAGVSQSPSNKVTEKGKDVELRCDPISGHTALYWYRQSLGQGLEFLIYFQGNSAPDKSGLPSDRFSAERTGGSVSTLTIQRTQQEDSAVYLCASVLFLAGDEQFFGPGTRLTVL.